A single sample is the source of the 23 T cell receptor beta chains below, sequenced in a study of a mutant IDH1 vaccine in newly diagnosed glioma. Time point given: week 47, end of study. The content of each vaccine dose was 300 ug of mutant IDH1 20-mer peptide, and topical imiquimod accompanied it. Antigens for these TCRs are unknown. Only in-frame clones appear in the TCRdb table, and some are missing; sequencing was by immunoSEQ multiplex PCR. Of about 50,000 clones in the sample, approximately 88% are singletons; the top ten hold around 4.5%. The material sequenced was PBMCs, taken from a glioma patient whose treatment included an IDH1 peptide vaccine. The origin of the receptors is a woman in her 30s with glioma. Some clones in this sample may be carry-over from other donors' samples.

This clone has more than one count but fewer than ten. The V call is TRBV12-5, the J call TRBJ2-6, with 8 bases fitting TRBD2. The CDR3 has 16 residues. V shed 7 bases, J shed 1 base, and the junction held 6 bases outside the gene matches. The V gene's germline CDR1 is LGHNT and CDR2 FRNRAP. The CDR3 nucleotides read TGTGCTAGTGCCCCCCGGGGGGGTTCTGGGGCCAACGTCCTGACTTTC. Translated, it gives CASAPRGGSGANVLTF. The entire variable domain, with the rest obtained from reference TRBV12-5 and TRBJ2-6, is as follows: DARVTQTPRHKVTEMGQEVTMRCQPILGHNTVFWYRQTMMQGLELLAYFRNRAPLDDSGMPKDRFSAEMPDATLATLKIQPSEPRDSAVYFCASAPRGGSGANVLTFGAGSRLTVL.

The chain is built from TRBV5-1 and TRBJ2-7; D is uncertain. Trimming stripped 0 bases from V and 0 bases from J, with 10 bases between. The germline CDR1 and CDR2 sequences are SGHRS and YFSETQ. This CDR3 has 15 amino acids. CDR3 amino acids: CASSLDRFSSYEQYF. In DNA, the CDR3 is TGCGCCAGCAGCTTGGACAGATTCAGCTCCTACGAGCAGTACTTC.

The genes are TRBV19 and TRBJ2-2, with D perhaps given as TRBD1 or TRBD2 (5 bases each). Germline assignment: CDR1 LNHDA and CDR2 SQIVND (reference sequence). The V gene lost 4 bases and the J gene lost 4 bases, with 10 bases spanning the gap. The CDR3 is 14 amino acids. The CDR3 reads CASSTGTTTGELFF. The CDR3 bases are TGTGCCAGTAGTACCGGGACGACCACCGGGGAGCTGTTTTTT.

This clone was recorded only once. The chain couples TRBV29-1 to TRBJ1-2; D is perhaps TRBD1 (5 bases). The CDR3 runs 13 residues. In germline, CDR1 is SQVTM, CDR2 ANQGSEA. V lost 3 bases, J lost 8 bases, and 16 bases lay in between. CDR3 sequence: CSVDLSGTEGYTF. CDR3 nucleotides: TGCAGCGTTGACCTCTCCGGGACGGAAGGCTACACCTTC.

This clone was recorded a few times. This rearrangement joins TRBV19 to TRBJ1-5; D unresolved. V was shortened by 6 bases and J by 2 bases, with 11 bases between the two germline ends. The germline gives CDR1 LNHDA, CDR2 SQIVND (reference sequence). The CDR3 loop spans 14 amino acids. The CDR3 protein is CASRRGNGNQPQHF. CDR3 nucleotide sequence: TGTGCCAGTAGACGAGGGAATGGCAATCAGCCCCAGCATTTT.

The CDR3 region has the DNA TGCGCCAGCAGCGGGGGCGGGCCGTTCGGTGGCTACACCTTC. This sequence encodes CASSGGGPFGGYTF. This chain uses TRBV5-1 with TRBJ1-2, with D perhaps TRBD1 (6 bases). The ends were cut back, 4 bases at V and 7 bases at J, with 17 bases in the middle. CDR3 length equals 14 residues. Germline assignment: CDR1 SGHRS and CDR2 YFSETQ.

The V gene is TRBV27, the J gene TRBJ2-7; D is possibly TRBD2 (6 bases). The V gene lost 1 base and the J gene lost 5 bases, with 12 bases spanning the gap. The V gene's germline CDR1 is MNHEY and CDR2 SMNVEV (reference sequence). There are 14 residues in the CDR3. The CDR3 DNA reads as TGTGCCAGCAGTTTATACGGGAGCGCTCACGAGCAGTACTTC. This encodes CASSLYGSAHEQYF.

V and J are TRBV18 and TRBJ2-4, with a weak D call TRBD2 (6 bases). V was shortened by 3 bases and J by 1 base, with 13 bases between the two germline ends. Germline CDR1 is KGHSH and CDR2 is LQKENI. The CDR3 sequence is 16 residues long. CDR3 in amino acids: CASSPPGGRAKNIQYF. CDR3 DNA: TGTGCCAGCTCACCCCCAGGAGGGAGGGCCAAAAACATTCAGTACTTC.

In DNA form, the CDR3 reads TGTGCCAGCAGTGATCTTTTAGGGCACGGAGGAGCTTTCTTT. The encoded protein is CASSDLLGHGGAFF. The rearrangement joins TRBV6-1 to TRBJ1-1; D not resolved. CDR1 and CDR2 (germline): MNHNS, SASEGT. Trimming removed 3 bases from V and 10 bases from J, with 18 bases in between. The CDR3 has 14 amino acids.

This chain connects TRBV7-8 to TRBJ2-2; D gene unclear. V shed 1 base and J shed 6 bases, with 9 bases lying between them. This CDR3 is built from 14 residues. Germline CDR1 reads SGHVS; CDR2 reads FQNEAQ. The CDR3 loop is CASSLGLRAGELFF. The DNA of the CDR3 is TGTGCCAGCAGCTTAGGCCTCCGGGCCGGGGAGCTGTTTTTT. The whole variable domain, remainder taken from reference TRBV7-8 and TRBJ2-2, is GAGVSQSPRYKVAKRGQDVALRCDPISGHVSLFWYQQALGQGPEFLTYFQNEAQLDKSGLPSDRFFAERPEGSVSTLKIQRTQQEDSAVYLCASSLGLRAGELFFGEGSRLTVL.

The chain recombines TRBV13 with TRBJ2-7; 10 bases agree with TRBD2. The germline gives CDR1 PRHDT, CDR2 FYEKMQ (reference sequence). The J segment lost 4 bases and the V segment lost 4 bases, leaving 16 bases of the junction unmatched. The CDR3 is 18 residues long. CDR3 coding DNA: TGTGCCAGCAGCTCGCGGGACGGCGGCTCTAGCGGGGGATACGAGCAGTACTTC. Translated, it gives CASSSRDGGSSGGYEQYF.

The chain combines TRBV25-1 with TRBJ1-1, with D possibly being TRBD1 (6 bases). Per germline, CDR1 MGHDK and CDR2 SYGVNS. The CDR3 is 14 amino acids. V lost 2 bases, J lost 5 bases, and 12 bases lay in between. This chain's CDR3 is CASSEGQSGTEAFF. CDR3 nucleotide sequence: TGTGCCAGCAGTGAAGGACAGTCAGGAACTGAAGCTTTCTTT.

The rearrangement uses TRBV13 and TRBJ2-3; the match to TRBD2 covers 14 bases. The germline CDR1 and CDR2 sequences are PRHDT and FYEKMQ (reference sequence). This CDR3 is 16 amino acids long. V shed 5 bases, J shed 3 bases, and the junction held 4 bases outside the gene matches. As DNA, the CDR3 is TGTGCCAGCAGCGCCGGACTAGCGGGAGGAACAGATACGCAGTATTTT. It yields the protein CASSAGLAGGTDTQYF.

J is TRBJ1-2 and V is TRBV7-9, with 12 positions matching TRBD1. The CDR3 extends over 15 amino acids. Germline V CDR1 and CDR2: SEHNR, FQNEAQ (reference sequence). The ends lost 2 bases at V and 6 bases at J; junction bases unmatched: 4. The DNA for the CDR3 is TGTGCCAGCAGCTTACCGGGACAGGGGGCCAATGGCTACACCTTC. Protein product: CASSLPGQGANGYTF.

The chain employs TRBV21-1 and TRBJ2-3; TRBD1 was called by the table and not checked on the DNA. TRBV21-1 counts as a pseudogene. The length of the CDR3 is 21 residues. Here the CDR3 DNA reads TGTGCCAGCAGCAATCACCTGTGTGAACAGGGATCACATTTTGGCGGGCATACGCAGTATTTT. Its translation is CASSNHLCEQGSHFGGHTQYF.

The CDR3 region is CASSLVAGARETQYF. As DNA, the CDR3 is TGTGCCAGCAGCTTAGTCGCCGGAGCCCGGGAGACCCAGTACTTC. This chain links TRBV7-9 with TRBJ2-5, with no clear D. This CDR3 is 15 amino acids long. With 1 base removed from V and 5 bases from J, the gap between germline ends came to 14 bases. Germline CDR1 is SEHNR and CDR2 is FQNEAQ (reference sequence).

This chain links TRBV6-6 with TRBJ1-6; D possibly corresponds to TRBD1 (5 bases). Germline V lookup: CDR1 MNHNY, CDR2 SVGAGI (reference sequence). The CDR3 runs 14 residues. The CDR3 DNA reads as TGTGCAACAAGCCCGGGGGGGTTGAGTTCACCCCTCCACTTT. Protein product: CATSPGGLSSPLHF.

This sequence joins TRBV5-4 and TRBJ1-5; D not certain. CDR3 length: 13 residues. From germline, CDR1 is SGHNT and CDR2 YYREEE (reference sequence). The germline V and J ends were trimmed by 0 bases and 5 bases, with 6 bases remaining between them. The CDR3 loop is CASSLAPDQPQHF. The CDR3 nucleotides read TGTGCCAGCAGCTTGGCCCCCGATCAGCCCCAGCATTTT.

The rearrangement uses TRBV9 and TRBJ2-7; TRBD1 is a possible D gene (5 bases). Germline V gene data show CDR1 as SGDLS and CDR2 as YYNGEE. V was clipped by 4 bases and J by 2 bases, with 13 bases between them. This CDR3 is 14 amino acids long. CDR3 DNA sequence: TGTGCCAGCAGCCAAGACAGCACTACCTACGAGCAGTACTTC. Its protein product is CASSQDSTTYEQYF. Full variable domain (rest looked up from reference TRBV9 and TRBJ2-7): DSGVTQTPKHLITATGQRVTLRCSPRSGDLSVYWYQQSLDQGLQFLIQYYNGEERAKGNILERFSAQQFPDLHSELNLSSLELGDSALYFCASSQDSTTYEQYFGPGTRLTVT.

This sequence joins TRBV7-9 and TRBJ2-1; D possibly uses TRBD1 or TRBD2 (5 bases each). CDR3 length equals 15 residues. The germline V gene has CDR1 SEHNR and CDR2 FQNEAQ (reference sequence). Trimming took 5 bases from V and 6 from J, leaving 17 bases between them. CDR3 DNA: TGTGCCAGCAGCCAACAAGGGGAGATGGGCAATGAGCAGTTCTTC. This encodes CASSQQGEMGNEQFF. Filled out from reference TRBV7-9 and TRBJ2-1, the complete variable domain reads DTGVSQNPRHKITKRGQNVTFRCDPISEHNRLYWYRQTLGQGPEFLTYFQNEAQLEKSRLLSDRFSAERPKGSFSTLEIQRTEQGDSAMYLCASSQQGEMGNEQFFGPGTRLTVL.

The J gene is TRBJ2-1, the V gene TRBV4-2; TRBD2 matches at 11 bases. Germline CDR1 is LGHNA and CDR2 is YNFKEQ. This CDR3 has 18 amino acids. The junction had 12 bases not matched to a gene; V was cut back by 0 bases and J by 8 bases. This CDR3 is CASSQDWVAGGRGDEQFF. Written as DNA, the CDR3 is TGTGCCAGCAGCCAAGATTGGGTAGCGGGAGGGCGAGGGGATGAGCAGTTCTTC.

The CDR3 spells CASRASGFHEQYF. CDR3 DNA sequence: TGTGCCAGCAGGGCTAGCGGGTTCCACGAGCAGTACTTC. The V call is TRBV2, the J call TRBJ2-7; 8 bases line up with TRBD2. The CDR3 is 13 amino acids. In germline, CDR1 is SNHLY, CDR2 FYNNEI. V shed 6 bases, J shed 5 bases, and the junction held 6 bases outside the gene matches.

V is TRBV2 and J is TRBJ2-3, with TRBD1 matching 10 bases. The junction had 2 bases not matched to a gene; V was cut back by 6 bases and J by 2 bases. CDR1 and CDR2 (germline): SNHLY, FYNNEI. This CDR3 is 14 amino acids long. The DNA of the CDR3 is TGTGCCAGCAGCGACAGGGGGCACACAGATACGCAGTATTTT. As protein: CASSDRGHTDTQYF.